This T cell receptor (beta chain) comes out of a study of T cell responses to AZD1222 COVID-19 vaccine (dated by TCRdb to about 2021). Some background on the complete study: AZD1222 recipients with second doses at about 4 weeks or about 12 weeks were pooled, because spike-specific TCR depth and breadth did not differ between schedules. TCR sequencing was performed for roughly 250 trial participants, of whom some 200 were given two doses of AZD1222 and around 25 were given two doses of MenACWY control vaccine. Trial participants were enrolled by age into subgroups of 18-55, 56-69 and 70-plus years, and 148, 28 and 57 TCR-sequenced participants, respectively, were included in these subgroups.

Study-wide conclusions, independent of this receptor: In the small 56-69-year group, the increase in depth fell short of significance, most likely because of low power. Participants were mostly white British, with more females than males. The authors suggested clonal diversity may have been underestimated. A significant rise in spike-specific TCR breadth and depth was observed after two AZD1222 doses relative to day 0 and relative to MenACWY recipients. Reportedly, almost half of the unique spike-specific TCRs recognized epitopes lying outside the regions that are mutated in the B.1.351 and B.1.1.7 variants. Vaccine-associated CD4 TCRs spanned the whole spike protein, with dominant responses in regions 160-218 and 743-854. Because no day 14 peak-response samples were available, repertoires were characterized only after the peak T cell response. Only five or six AZD1222 recipients were SARS-CoV-2 seropositive at baseline, limiting conclusions about previously exposed vaccinees.

The CDR3 holds 16 amino acids from the cysteine to the phenylalanine. Only the CDR3 DNA is retained, 48 bases long and in frame from the first base. In the germline V gene, CDR1 corresponds to SGHRS and CDR2 to YFSETQ. The V and J ends are trimmed by 0 bases and 0 bases, leaving 10 bases between them. The time point label, read with the paper, signifies: baseline before first vaccination. The vaccinee samples were drawn from two UK trials, COV001 and COV002, one of which was a single-blind randomized controlled phase 2/3 trial testing AZD1222 (ChAdOx1 nCoV-19) in healthy adults. For TCRbeta chain sequencing, PBMC samples from trial participants were taken at day 0 and at day 28 after the second dose. The CDR3 regions of human TCRbeta chains were analyzed by immunosequencing. The paper's data handling went like this. Repertoire TCRs were checked for matches against a reference library of SARS-CoV-2-specific TCRs that had been generated using the MIRA antigen-specificity platform. Breadth was defined as the fraction of unique TCRs that were SARS-CoV-2-associated, and depth was defined as the fraction of total T cells that were SARS-CoV-2-associated. Using the MIRA data, each spike-specific TCR was mapped to the spike region that the TCR reacts to and placed in a CD4 or CD8 class. Log10-transformed breadth and depth values were compared by one-way ANOVA with Sidak's multiple comparisons tests. TCRdb re-hosts the immuneACCESS table, in-frame sequences only. Its copies lack some clones; in the studies checked, an unresolved V gene accounts for under half of them, and the cause for the rest is not known. Clonal size and the V and J genes are those of that table, whereas D and trimming came from the DNA. This sample gives approximately 160,000 clones in total; less than 95% of them show up just once. Approximately 3% of the sample is held by the ten biggest clonotypes.

For this clone: It has no known antigen specificity. No clone much larger than this one lies a single base away; base qualities are absent.

Sequenced here: peripheral blood, sampled on day 0 of AZD1222 vaccination. The origin of this receptor is an adult in good health. This receptor chain uses TRBV5-1 and TRBJ2-1; confidence is insufficient to name the D gene. CDR3 region: CASSLAVQLSYNEQFF. The DNA reads TGCGCCAGCAGCTTGGCCGTGCAGCTCTCCTACAATGAGCAGTTCTTC.